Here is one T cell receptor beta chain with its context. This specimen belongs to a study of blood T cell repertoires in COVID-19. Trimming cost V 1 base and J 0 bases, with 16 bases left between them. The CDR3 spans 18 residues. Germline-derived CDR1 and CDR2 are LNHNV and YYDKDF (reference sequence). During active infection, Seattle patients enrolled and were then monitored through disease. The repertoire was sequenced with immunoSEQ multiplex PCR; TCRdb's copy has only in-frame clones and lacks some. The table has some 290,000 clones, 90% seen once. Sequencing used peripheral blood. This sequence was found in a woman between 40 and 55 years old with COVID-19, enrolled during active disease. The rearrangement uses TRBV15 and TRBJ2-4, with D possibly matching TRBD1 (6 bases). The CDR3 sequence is CATSRVGAVSAAKNIQYF. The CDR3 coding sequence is TGTGCCACCAGCAGAGTGGGGGCAGTTTCGGCAGCCAAAAACATTCAGTACTTC.